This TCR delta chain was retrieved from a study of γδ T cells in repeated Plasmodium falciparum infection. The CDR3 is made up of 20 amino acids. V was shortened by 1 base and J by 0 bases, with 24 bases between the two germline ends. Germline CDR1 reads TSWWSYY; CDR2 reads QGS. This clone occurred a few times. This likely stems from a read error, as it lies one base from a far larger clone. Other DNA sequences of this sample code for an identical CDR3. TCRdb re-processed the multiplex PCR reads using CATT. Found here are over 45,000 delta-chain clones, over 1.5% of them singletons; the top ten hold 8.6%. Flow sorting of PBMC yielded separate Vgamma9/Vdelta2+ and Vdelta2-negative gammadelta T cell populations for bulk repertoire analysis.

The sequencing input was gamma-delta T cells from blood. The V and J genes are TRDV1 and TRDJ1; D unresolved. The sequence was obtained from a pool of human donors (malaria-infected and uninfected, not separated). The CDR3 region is CALGEPKGSSPLTDTDKLIF. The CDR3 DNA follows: TGTGCTCTTGGGGAACCCAAAGGCTCCTCCCCCTTAACTGACACCGATAAACTCATCTTT.